One and the same sample provided the 5 T cell receptor beta chains below, sequenced in a study of blood T cell repertoires in COVID-19. Method: immunoSEQ multiplex PCR; TCRdb's copy keeps in-frame clones and lacks some. The table includes approximately 230,000 clones, 88% detected once. Specimen: peripheral blood. Receptor source: a man older than 75 with acute or convalescent COVID-19.

The V and J genes are TRBV5-1 and TRBJ2-7; D gene unclear. Germline V gene sequence: CDR1 SGHRS, CDR2 YFSETQ. This CDR3 contains 12 residues. Trimming stripped 4 bases from V and 0 bases from J, with 5 bases between. The CDR3 loop reads CASSAFSYEQYF. The CDR3 nucleotides read TGCGCCAGCAGCGCGTTCTCCTACGAGCAGTACTTC.

The chain recombines TRBV6-6 with TRBJ1-2; D gene unclear. CDR1 is MNHNY, CDR2 SVGAGI, per germline (reference sequence). The CDR3 length is 13 residues. Trimming removed 4 bases from V and 2 bases from J, with 8 bases in between. CDR3 sequence (DNA): TGTGCCAGCAGTTCTTGGCCCAACTATGGCTACACCTTC. The encoded protein is CASSSWPNYGYTF.

This clone appeared once. The rearrangement uses TRBV5-4 and TRBJ2-1; 13 positions agree with TRBD2. After removal of 4 bases from V and 7 bases from J, the junction contained 8 bases not matched to a gene. The CDR3 has 16 amino acids. Germline CDR1 is SGHNT and CDR2 is YYREEE (reference sequence). The CDR3 loop reads CASSLPLAGGQNEQFF. In DNA form, the CDR3 reads TGTGCCAGCAGCCTGCCACTAGCGGGGGGGCAGAATGAGCAGTTCTTC.

CDR3 sequence: CASSAPGKETQYF. The CDR3 DNA sequence: TGTGCCAGCAGCGCCCCGGGAAAAGAGACCCAGTACTTC. The rearrangement uses TRBV9 and TRBJ2-5; D may be TRBD2 (5 bases). The length of the CDR3 is 13 residues. CDR1 is SGDLS and CDR2 is YYNGEE in the germline V gene. Trimming took off 3 bases at V and 3 bases at J, with 9 bases between the two ends.

Here the CDR3 DNA reads TGTGCCAGCAGTGGGGGCAGGGCCCAAGAGACCCAGTACTTC. It codes for CASSGGRAQETQYF. The V call is TRBV2, the J call TRBJ2-5; D is perhaps TRBD1 (5 bases). In germline, CDR1 is SNHLY, CDR2 FYNNEI. The CDR3 covers 14 residues. Trimming removed 4 bases at V and 1 base at J, with 10 bases between.